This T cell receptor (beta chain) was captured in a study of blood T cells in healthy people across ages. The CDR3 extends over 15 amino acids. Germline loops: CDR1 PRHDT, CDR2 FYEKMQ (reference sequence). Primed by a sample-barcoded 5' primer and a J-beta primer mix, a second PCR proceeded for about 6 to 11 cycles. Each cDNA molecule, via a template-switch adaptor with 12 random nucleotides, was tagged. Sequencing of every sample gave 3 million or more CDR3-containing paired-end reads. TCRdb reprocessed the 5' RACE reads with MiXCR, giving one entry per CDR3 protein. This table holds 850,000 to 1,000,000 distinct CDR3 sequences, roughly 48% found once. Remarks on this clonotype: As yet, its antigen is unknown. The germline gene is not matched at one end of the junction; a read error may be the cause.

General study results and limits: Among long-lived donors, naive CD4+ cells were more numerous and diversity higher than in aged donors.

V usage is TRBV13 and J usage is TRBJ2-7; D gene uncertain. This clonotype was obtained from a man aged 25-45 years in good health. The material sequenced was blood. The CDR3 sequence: CASSLIGEAPYVQYF. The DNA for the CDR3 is TGTGCCAGCAGCTTAATTGGAGAGGCCCCGTACGTGCAGTACTTC.